These T cell receptor beta chains were read from a single sample in a study of control samples from healthy donors and cancer patients. Sequencing was performed with immunoSEQ multiplex PCR; in TCRdb, only in-frame clones are kept and a portion is missing. The sample lists roughly 130,000 clones; over 90% were seen once. Sequencing was carried out using PBMCs. These receptors were collected from a man aged 60-69 years with colorectal cancer. The CDR3 runs from the conserved cysteine through the conserved F or W. D genes are given only for firm matches. Clone sizes are given selectively: once, few, many, or a class where the clone is expanded.

J gene | D gene | CDR3 length | clone size | V gene | CDR3 DNA | CDR3 protein
TRBJ2-3 | - | 16 | - | TRBV24-1 | TGTGCCACCAGTGATTTGCAGGGATGGGACACAGATACGCAGTATTTT | CATSDLQGWDTDTQYF
TRBJ1-6 | - | 13 | - | TRBV12-3/TRBV12-4 | TGTGCCAGCAGGGGACGGATTAATTCACCCCTCCACTTT | CASRGRINSPLHF
TRBJ2-5 | - | 15 | - | TRBV5-1 | TGCGCCAGCAGCTTGGCGGGGATCGGTTCAGAGACCCAGTACTTC | CASSLAGIGSETQYF
TRBJ2-3 | - | 11 | - | TRBV24-1 | TGTGCCACCAGTGATCATAATACGCAGTATTTT | CATSDHNTQYF
TRBJ2-7 | - | 11 | once | TRBV7-9 | TGTGCCAGCAGTAGGAAGACTGAGCAGTACTTC | CASSRKTEQYF
TRBJ1-1 | - | 15 | - | TRBV5-1 | TGCGCCAGCAGCTTGGCCCCAGGAAACGAGCGTGAAGCTTTCTTT | CASSLAPGNEREAFF
TRBJ2-7 | TRBD1 | 11 | - | TRBV5-6 | TGTGCCAGCAGCTGGGACAGGGAGGAGTACTTC | CASSWDREEYF
TRBJ1-5 | - | 17 | - | TRBV6-6 | TGTGCCAGCAGTCCCTCCGGGATCGGCGGGACTGATCAGCCCCAGCATTTT | CASSPSGIGGTDQPQHF
TRBJ1-5 | - | 15 | few | TRBV6-2/TRBV6-3 | TGTGCCAGCAGTTACCGGGGGGCTCTCAATCAGCCCCAGCATTTT | CASSYRGALNQPQHF
TRBJ1-3 | - | 14 | - | TRBV5-4 | TGTGCCAGCAGCTACGGGAGCTCTGGAAACACCATATATTTT | CASSYGSSGNTIYF
TRBJ1-6 | - | 16 | - | TRBV6-2/TRBV6-3 | TGTGCCAGCAGTTACTCCGGCTGGGCGGGGAATTCACCCCTCCACTTT | CASSYSGWAGNSPLHF
TRBJ2-7 | - | 13 | - | TRBV11-3 | TGTGCCAGCAGCTTAGAACCGGGCTACGAGCAGTACTTC | CASSLEPGYEQYF
TRBJ1-1 | - | 12 | - | TRBV23-1 | TGCGCCAGCAGTTTATGGAACACTGAAGCTTTCTTT | CASSLWNTEAFF
TRBJ2-7 | TRBD2 | 17 | - | TRBV2 | TGTGCCAGCAGGAGGGGACTAGCGGGGGGGTTGAACTACGAGCAGTACTTC | CASRRGLAGGLNYEQYF
TRBJ1-2 | - | 14 | - | TRBV6-5 | TGTGCCAGCAGTTACTCTGAGGGCAGCTATGGCTACACCTTC | CASSYSEGSYGYTF
TRBJ1-5 | - | 16 | - | TRBV5-6 | TGTGCCAGCAGCCTGGGCAGGGGAGGAAGCAATCAGCCCCAGCATTTT | CASSLGRGGSNQPQHF
TRBJ2-4 | - | 17 | - | TRBV11-2 | TGTGCCAGCAGCTTAGAACCCGGGGAAGGGAGCAAAAACATTCAGTACTTC | CASSLEPGEGSKNIQYF
TRBJ2-1 | - | 13 | - | TRBV19 | TGTGCCAGTAGTATCAGTCTGCCGGATGAGCAGTTCTTC | CASSISLPDEQFF
TRBJ1-1 | - | 13 | once | TRBV7-2 | TGTGCCAGCAGCTTAGACTCCAGGAAGTTCCTTTTCTTT | CASSLDSRKFLFF
TRBJ1-2 | TRBD1 | 17 | once | TRBV23-1 | TGCGCCAGCAGCACCAAGCGGCAGGGGGGGCCTAACTATGGCTACACCTTC | CASSTKRQGGPNYGYTF
TRBJ2-3 | - | 14 | once | TRBV5-1 | TGCGCCAGCAGCTCCGGGGGAAGCACAGATACGCAGTATTTT | CASSSGGSTDTQYF
TRBJ1-3 | - | 14 | once | TRBV18 | TGTGCCAGCTCACCACCCTACAGTTTCGGGACCATATATTTT | CASSPPYSFGTIYF
TRBJ1-1 | - | 15 | - | TRBV6-5 | TGTGCCAGCAGGCTGGAGGGGGGCGTGAACACTGAAGCTTTCTTT | CASRLEGGVNTEAFF
TRBJ2-7 | - | 14 | - | TRBV28 | TGTGCCAGCAGATTCCGACGGACCACCTACGAGCAGTACTTC | CASRFRRTTYEQYF
TRBJ1-1 | - | 12 | - | TRBV24-1 | TGTGCCACCAAAGGCTCGAACACTGAAGCTTTCTTT | CATKGSNTEAFF